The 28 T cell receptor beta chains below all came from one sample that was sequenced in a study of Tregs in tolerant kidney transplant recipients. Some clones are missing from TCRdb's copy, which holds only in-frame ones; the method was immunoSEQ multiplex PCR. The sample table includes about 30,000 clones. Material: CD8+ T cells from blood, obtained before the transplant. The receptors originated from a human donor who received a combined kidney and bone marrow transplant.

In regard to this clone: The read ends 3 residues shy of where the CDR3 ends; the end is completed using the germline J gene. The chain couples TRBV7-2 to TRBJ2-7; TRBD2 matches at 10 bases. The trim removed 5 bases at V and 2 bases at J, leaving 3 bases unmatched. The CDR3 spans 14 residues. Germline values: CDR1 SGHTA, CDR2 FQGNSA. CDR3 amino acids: CASSPLAGAYEQYF. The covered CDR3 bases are TGTGCCAGCAGCCCTCTAGCGGGGGCCTACGAG.

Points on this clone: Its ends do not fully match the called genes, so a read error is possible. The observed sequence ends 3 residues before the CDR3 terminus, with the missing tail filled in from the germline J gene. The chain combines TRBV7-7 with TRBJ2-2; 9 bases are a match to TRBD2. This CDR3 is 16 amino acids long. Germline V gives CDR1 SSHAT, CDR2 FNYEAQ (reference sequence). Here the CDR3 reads CASSFGGRAHTGELFF. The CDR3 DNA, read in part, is TGTGCTAGCAGCTTTGGCGGGAGGGCCCACACCGGGGAG.

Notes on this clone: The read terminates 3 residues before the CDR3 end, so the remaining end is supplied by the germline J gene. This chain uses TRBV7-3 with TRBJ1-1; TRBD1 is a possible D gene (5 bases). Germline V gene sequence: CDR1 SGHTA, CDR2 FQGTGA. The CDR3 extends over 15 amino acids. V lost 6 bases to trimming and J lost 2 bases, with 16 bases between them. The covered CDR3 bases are TGTGCCAGCAGAAGGGACTTCCATCTAAACACTGAA. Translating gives CASRRDFHLNTE. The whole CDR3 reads CASRRDFHLNTEAFF.

CDR3 DNA, as far as it was read: TGCAGTGCTCCTATGACTAGCGGGAGGGAAGAGACC. Protein product: CSAPMTSGREET. The complete CDR3 reads CSAPMTSGREETQYF. The rearrangement uses TRBV20-1 and TRBJ2-5; TRBD2 matches at 14 bases. The read gets to within 3 residues of the CDR3 end, and the germline J gene fills in the rest. Trimming at V came to 5 bases and at J to 3 bases, leaving 5 bases not matched to a gene. CDR1 and CDR2 from the germline V gene are DFQATT and SNEGSKA (reference sequence). The CDR3 runs to 15 residues.

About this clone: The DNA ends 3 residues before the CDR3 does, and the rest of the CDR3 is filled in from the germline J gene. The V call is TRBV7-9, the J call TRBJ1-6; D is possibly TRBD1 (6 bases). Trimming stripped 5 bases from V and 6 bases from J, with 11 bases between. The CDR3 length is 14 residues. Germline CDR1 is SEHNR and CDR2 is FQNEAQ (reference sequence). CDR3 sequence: CASSPRQANSPLHF. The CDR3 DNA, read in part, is TGTGCCAGCAGCCCCCGACAGGCTAATTCACCC.

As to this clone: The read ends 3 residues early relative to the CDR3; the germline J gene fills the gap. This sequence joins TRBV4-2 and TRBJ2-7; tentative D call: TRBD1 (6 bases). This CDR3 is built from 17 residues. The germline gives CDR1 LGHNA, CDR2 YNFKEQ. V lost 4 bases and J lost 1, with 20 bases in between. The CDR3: CASSPLPDVTGSYEQYF. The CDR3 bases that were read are TGTGCCAGCAGCCCCCTCCCGGACGTTACAGGGTCCTACGAG.

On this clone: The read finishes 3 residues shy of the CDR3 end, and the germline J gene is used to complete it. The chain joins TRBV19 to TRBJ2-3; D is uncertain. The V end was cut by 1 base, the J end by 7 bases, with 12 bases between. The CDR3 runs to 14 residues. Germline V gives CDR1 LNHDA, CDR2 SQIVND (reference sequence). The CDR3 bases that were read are TGTGCCAGTAGTATAGTTTTCCCCCCCAATACG. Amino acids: CASSIVFPPNT. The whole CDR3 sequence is CASSIVFPPNTQYF.

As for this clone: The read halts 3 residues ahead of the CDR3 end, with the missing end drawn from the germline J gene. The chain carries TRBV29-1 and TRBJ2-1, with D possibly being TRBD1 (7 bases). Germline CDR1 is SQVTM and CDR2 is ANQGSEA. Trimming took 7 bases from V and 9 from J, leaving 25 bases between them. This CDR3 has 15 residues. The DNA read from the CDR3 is TGCAGCGCCGGACTTCAGGGGGGCAGGGAGAGTGAG. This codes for CSAGLQGGRESE. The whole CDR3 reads CSAGLQGGRESEQFF.

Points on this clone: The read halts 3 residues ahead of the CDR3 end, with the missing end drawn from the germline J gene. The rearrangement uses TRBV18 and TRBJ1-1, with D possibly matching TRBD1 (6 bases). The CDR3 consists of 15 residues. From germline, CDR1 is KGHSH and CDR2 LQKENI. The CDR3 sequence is CASSAETGGTPEAFF. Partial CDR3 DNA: TGTGCCAGCTCAGCAGAAACCGGGGGGACACCCGAA.

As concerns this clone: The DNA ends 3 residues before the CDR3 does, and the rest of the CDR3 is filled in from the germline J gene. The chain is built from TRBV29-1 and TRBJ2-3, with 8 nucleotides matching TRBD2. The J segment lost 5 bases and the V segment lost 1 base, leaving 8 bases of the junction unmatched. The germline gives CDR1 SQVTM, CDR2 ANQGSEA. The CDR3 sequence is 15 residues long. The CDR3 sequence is CSVEGQRERVDTQYF. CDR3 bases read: TGCAGCGTTGAAGGCCAGCGGGAGCGGGTAGATACG.

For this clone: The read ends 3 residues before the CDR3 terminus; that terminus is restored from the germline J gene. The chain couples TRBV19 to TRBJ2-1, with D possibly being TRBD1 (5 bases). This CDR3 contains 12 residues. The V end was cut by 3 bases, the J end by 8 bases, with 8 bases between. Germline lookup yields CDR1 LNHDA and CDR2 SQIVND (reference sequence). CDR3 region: CASSIWGHEQFF. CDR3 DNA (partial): TGTGCCAGTAGTATCTGGGGCCATGAG.

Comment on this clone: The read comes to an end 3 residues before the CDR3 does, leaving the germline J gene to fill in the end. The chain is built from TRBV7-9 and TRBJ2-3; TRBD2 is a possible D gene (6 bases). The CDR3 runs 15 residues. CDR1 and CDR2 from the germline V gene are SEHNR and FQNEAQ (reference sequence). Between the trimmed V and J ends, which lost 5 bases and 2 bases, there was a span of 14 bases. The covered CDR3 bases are TGTGCCAGCAGCACTCGGGACTTCTACACAGATACG. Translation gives CASSTRDFYTDT. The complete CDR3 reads CASSTRDFYTDTQYF.

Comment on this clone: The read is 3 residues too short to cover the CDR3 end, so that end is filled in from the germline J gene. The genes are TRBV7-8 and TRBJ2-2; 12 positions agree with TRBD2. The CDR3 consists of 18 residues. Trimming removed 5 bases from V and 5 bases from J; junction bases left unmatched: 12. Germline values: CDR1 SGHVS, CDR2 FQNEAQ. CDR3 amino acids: CASSPFLAGGDETGELFF. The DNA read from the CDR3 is TGTGCCAGCAGCCCATTTCTAGCGGGAGGGGACGAGACCGGGGAG.

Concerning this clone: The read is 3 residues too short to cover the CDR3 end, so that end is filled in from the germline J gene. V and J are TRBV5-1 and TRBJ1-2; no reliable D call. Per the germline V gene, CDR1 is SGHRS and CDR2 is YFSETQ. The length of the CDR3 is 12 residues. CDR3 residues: CASSAGLEGYTF. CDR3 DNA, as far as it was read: TGCGCCAGCAGCGCCGGCCTAGAGGGC.

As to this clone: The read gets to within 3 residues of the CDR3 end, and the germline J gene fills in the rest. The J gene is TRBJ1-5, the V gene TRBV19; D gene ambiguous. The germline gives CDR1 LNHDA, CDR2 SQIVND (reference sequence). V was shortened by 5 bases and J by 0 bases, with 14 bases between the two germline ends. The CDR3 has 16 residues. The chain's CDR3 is CASSVQVYYSNQPQHF. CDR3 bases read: TGTGCCAGTAGTGTTCAGGTTTATTATAGCAATCAGCCC.

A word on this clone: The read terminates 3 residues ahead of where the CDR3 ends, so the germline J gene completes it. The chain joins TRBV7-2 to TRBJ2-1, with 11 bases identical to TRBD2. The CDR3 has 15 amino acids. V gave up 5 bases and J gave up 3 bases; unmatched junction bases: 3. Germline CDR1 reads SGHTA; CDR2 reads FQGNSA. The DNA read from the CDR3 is TGTGCCAGCAGCCAACTAGCGGGAGACTACAATGAG. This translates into CASSQLAGDYNE. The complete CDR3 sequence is CASSQLAGDYNEQFF.

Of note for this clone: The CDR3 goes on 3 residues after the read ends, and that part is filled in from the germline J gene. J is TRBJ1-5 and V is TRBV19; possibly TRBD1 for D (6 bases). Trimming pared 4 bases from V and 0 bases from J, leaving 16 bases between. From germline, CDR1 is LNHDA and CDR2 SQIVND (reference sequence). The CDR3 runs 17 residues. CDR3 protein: CASSTRQVRDSNQPQHF. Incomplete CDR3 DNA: TGTGCCAGTAGTACCCGACAGGTCCGTGATAGCAATCAGCCC.

The DNA read from the CDR3 is TGCAGTGCTAGAACAACAGGGACCTATGGC. This translates into CSARTTGTYG. The entire CDR3 sequence reads CSARTTGTYGYTF. The chain links TRBV20-1 to TRBJ1-2; possibly TRBD1 for D (6 bases). The read stops 3 residues short of the end of the CDR3; the missing end is completed from the germline J gene. Between the trimmed V and J ends, which lost 2 bases and 4 bases, there was a span of 11 bases. The CDR3 consists of 13 residues. The V gene's germline CDR1 is DFQATT and CDR2 SNEGSKA (reference sequence).

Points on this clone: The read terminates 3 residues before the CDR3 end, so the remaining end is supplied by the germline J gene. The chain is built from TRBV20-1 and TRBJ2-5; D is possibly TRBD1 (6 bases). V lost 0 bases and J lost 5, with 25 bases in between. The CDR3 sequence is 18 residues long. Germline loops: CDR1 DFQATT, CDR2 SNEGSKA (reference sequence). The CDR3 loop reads CSARDPWAGAILDETQYF. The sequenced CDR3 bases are TGCAGTGCTAGAGATCCTTGGGCAGGGGCGATTCTAGATGAGACC.

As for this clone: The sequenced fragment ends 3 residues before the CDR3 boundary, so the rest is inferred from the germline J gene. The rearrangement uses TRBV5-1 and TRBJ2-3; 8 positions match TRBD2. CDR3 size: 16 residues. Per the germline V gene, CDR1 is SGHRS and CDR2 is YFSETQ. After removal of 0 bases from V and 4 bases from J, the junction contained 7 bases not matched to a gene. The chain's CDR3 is CASSLGAGGEADTQYF. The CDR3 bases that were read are TGCGCCAGCAGCTTGGGGGCGGGAGGTGAGGCAGATACG.

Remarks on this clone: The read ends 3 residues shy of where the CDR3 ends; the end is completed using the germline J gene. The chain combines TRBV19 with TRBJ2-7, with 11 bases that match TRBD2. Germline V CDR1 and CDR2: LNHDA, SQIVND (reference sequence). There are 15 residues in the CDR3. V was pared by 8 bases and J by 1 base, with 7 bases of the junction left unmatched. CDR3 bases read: TGTGCCAGTGGGCCGCTAGCGGGAGGTTCCTACGAG. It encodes CASGPLAGGSYE. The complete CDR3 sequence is CASGPLAGGSYEQYF.

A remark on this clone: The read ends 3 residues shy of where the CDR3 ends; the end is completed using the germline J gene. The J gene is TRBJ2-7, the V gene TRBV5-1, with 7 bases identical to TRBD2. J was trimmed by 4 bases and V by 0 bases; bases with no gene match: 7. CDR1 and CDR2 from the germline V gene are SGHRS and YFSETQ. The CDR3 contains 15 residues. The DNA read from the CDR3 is TGCGCCAGCAGCTTGGGCGGCGGGAGTGGTTACGAG. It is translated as CASSLGGGSGYE. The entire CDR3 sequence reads CASSLGGGSGYEQYF.

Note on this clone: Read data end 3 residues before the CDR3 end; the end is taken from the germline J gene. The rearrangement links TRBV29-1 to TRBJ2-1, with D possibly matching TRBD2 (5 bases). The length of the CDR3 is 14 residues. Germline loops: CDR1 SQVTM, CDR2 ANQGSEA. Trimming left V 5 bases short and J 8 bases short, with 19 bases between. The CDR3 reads CSVRTGLPWDEQFF. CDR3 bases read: TGCAGCGTTAGGACTGGACTCCCTTGGGATGAG.

CDR3: CASSHGVRAGSNNEQFF. The covered CDR3 bases are TGCGCCAGCAGCCATGGGGTTAGAGCGGGATCCAACAATGAG. The chain combines TRBV5-1 with TRBJ2-1; 7 positions agree with TRBD2. Read sequence stops 3 residues before the CDR3 end, and the germline J gene provides the missing end. This CDR3 has 17 residues. The trim removed 4 bases at V and 5 bases at J, leaving 15 bases unmatched. CDR1 is SGHRS, CDR2 YFSETQ, per germline.

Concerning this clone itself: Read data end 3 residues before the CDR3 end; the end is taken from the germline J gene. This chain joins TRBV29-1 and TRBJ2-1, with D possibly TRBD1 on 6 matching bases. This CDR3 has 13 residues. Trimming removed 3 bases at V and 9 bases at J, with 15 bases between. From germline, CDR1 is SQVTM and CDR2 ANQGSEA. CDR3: CSVDRGTPIEQFF. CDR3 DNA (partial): TGCAGCGTTGACAGGGGAACCCCAATTGAG.

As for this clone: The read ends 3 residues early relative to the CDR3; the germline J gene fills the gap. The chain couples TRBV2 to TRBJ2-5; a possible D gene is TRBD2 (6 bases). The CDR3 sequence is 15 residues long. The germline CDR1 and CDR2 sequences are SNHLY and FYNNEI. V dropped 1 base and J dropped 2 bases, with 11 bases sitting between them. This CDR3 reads CASSEGPGRQETQYF. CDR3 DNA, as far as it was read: TGTGCCAGCAGTGAAGGACCAGGGAGGCAAGAGACC. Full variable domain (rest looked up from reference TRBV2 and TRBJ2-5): EPEVTQTPSHQVTQMGQEVILRCVPISNHLYFYWYRQILGQKVEFLVSFYNNEISEKSEIFDDQFSVERPDGSNFTLKIRSTKLEDSAMYFCASSEGPGRQETQYFGPGTRLLVL.

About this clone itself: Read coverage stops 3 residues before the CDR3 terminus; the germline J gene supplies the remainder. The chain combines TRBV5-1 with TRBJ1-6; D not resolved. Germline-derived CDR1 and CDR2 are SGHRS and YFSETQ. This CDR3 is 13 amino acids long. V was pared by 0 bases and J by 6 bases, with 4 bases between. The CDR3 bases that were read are TGCGCCAGCAGCTTGGCCGGTAATTCACCC. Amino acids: CASSLAGNSP. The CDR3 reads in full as CASSLAGNSPLHF.

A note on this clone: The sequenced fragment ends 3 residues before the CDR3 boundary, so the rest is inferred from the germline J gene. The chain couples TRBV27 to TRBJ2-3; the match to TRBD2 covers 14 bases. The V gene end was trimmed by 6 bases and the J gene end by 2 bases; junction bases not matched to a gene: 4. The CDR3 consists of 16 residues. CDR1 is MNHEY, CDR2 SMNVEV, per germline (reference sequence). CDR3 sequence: CASSRLAGGITDTQYF. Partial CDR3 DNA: TGTGCCAGCAGCAGACTAGCGGGAGGGATCACAGATACG.